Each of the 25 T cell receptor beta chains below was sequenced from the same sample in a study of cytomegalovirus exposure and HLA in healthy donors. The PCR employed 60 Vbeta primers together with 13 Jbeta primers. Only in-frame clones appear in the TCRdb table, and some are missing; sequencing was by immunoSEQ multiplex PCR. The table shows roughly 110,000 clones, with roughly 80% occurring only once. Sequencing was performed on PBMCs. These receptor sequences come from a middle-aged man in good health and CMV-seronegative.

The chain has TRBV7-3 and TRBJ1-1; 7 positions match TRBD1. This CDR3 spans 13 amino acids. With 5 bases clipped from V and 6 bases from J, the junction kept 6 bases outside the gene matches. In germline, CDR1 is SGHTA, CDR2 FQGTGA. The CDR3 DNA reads TGTGCCAGCAGCCCTGACAGGGACTCTGAAGCTTTCTTT. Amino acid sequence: CASSPDRDSEAFF.

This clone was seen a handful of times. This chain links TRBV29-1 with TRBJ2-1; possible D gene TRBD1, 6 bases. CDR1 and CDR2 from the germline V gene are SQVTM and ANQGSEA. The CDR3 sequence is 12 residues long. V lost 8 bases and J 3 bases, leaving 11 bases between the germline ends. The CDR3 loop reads CSPKTGYNEQFF. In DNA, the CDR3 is TGCAGCCCCAAGACAGGCTACAATGAGCAGTTCTTC.

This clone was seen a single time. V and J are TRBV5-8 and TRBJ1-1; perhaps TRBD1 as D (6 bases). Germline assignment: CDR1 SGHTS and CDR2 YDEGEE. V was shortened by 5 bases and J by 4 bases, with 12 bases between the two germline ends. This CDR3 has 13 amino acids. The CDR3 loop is CASSRRGGTEAFF. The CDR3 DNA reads TGTGCCAGCAGTCGGAGGGGGGGCACTGAAGCTTTCTTT.

The CDR3 DNA reads as TGTGCCAGCAGCGCCGGGACTAGCTTTCGGGAGACCCAGTACTTC. It encodes CASSAGTSFRETQYF. The rearrangement joins TRBV9 to TRBJ2-5, with 9 bases lining up with TRBD2. V was clipped by 3 bases and J by 5 bases; unmatched bases: 8. The CDR3 consists of 15 residues. Germline CDR1 is SGDLS and CDR2 is YYNGEE.

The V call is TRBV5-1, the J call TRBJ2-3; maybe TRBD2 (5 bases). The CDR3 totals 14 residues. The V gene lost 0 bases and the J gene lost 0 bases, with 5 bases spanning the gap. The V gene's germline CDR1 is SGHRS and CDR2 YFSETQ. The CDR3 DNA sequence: TGCGCCAGCAGCTTGGGGACTAGCACAGATACGCAGTATTTT. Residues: CASSLGTSTDTQYF.

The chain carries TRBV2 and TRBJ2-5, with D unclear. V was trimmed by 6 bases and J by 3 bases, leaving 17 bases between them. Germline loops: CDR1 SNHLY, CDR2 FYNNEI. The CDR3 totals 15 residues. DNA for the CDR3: TGTGCCAGCAGCCGCTCCCTCTTGGCTGAAGAGACCCAGTACTTC. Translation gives CASSRSLLAEETQYF.

The CDR3 here is CASSHGGLASLYNSPLHF. CDR3 DNA sequence: TGTGCCAGCAGCCACGGGGGACTGGCCTCTCTTTATAATTCACCCCTCCACTTT. The chain links TRBV7-8 to TRBJ1-6, with D tentatively TRBD1 (5 bases). Germline lookup yields CDR1 SGHVS and CDR2 FQNEAQ. Trimming pared 5 bases from V and 4 bases from J, leaving 21 bases between. This CDR3 has 18 amino acids.

The CDR3 here is CSVEESGTGTYEQYF. In nucleotides, the CDR3 is TGCAGCGTTGAAGAGTCGGGGACAGGAACCTACGAGCAGTACTTC. The rearrangement joins TRBV29-1 to TRBJ2-7, with TRBD1 matching 8 bases. The trim removed 0 bases at V and 2 bases at J, leaving 6 bases unmatched. CDR3 length: 15 residues. CDR1 SQVTM and CDR2 ANQGSEA come from the germline V gene.

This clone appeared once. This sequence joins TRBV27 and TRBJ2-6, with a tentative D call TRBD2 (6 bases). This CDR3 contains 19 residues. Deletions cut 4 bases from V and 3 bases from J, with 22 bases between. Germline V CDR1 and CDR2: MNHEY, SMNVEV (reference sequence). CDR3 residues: CASSSAGLRGGFGANVLTF. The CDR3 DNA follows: TGTGCCAGCAGTTCTGCGGGACTTAGGGGCGGTTTTGGGGCCAACGTCCTGACTTTC.

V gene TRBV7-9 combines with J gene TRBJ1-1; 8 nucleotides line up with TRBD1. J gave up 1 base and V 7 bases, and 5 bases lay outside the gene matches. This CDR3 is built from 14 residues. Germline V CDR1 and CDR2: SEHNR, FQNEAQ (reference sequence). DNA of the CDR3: TGTGCCAGCAACCTAGACAGGGGGAACACTGAAGCTTTCTTT. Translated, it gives CASNLDRGNTEAFF.

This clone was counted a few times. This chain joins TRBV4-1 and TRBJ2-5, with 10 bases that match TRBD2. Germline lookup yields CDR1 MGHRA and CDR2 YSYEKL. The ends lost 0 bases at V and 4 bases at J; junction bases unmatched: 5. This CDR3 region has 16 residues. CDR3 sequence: CASSQERRLAGETQYF. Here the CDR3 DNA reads TGCGCCAGCAGCCAAGAAAGGAGACTAGCGGGAGAGACCCAGTACTTC.

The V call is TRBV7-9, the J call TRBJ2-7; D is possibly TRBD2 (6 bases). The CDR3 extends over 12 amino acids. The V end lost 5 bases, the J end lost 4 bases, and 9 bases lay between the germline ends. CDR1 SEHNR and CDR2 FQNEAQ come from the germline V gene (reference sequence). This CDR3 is CASSPGSYEQYF. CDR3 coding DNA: TGTGCCAGCAGCCCCGGGAGTTACGAGCAGTACTTC.

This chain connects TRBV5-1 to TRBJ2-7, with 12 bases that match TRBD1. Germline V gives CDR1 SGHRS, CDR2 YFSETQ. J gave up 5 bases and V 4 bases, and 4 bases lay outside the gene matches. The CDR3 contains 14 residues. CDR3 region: CASSVGTGGNEQYF. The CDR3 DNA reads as TGCGCCAGCAGCGTGGGGACAGGGGGCAACGAGCAGTACTTC. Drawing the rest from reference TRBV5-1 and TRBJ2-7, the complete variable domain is KAGVTQTPRYLIKTRGQQVTLSCSPISGHRSVSWYQQTPGQGLQFLFEYFSETQRNKGNFPGRFSGRQFSNSRSEMNVSTLELGDSALYLCASSVGTGGNEQYFGPGTRLTVT.

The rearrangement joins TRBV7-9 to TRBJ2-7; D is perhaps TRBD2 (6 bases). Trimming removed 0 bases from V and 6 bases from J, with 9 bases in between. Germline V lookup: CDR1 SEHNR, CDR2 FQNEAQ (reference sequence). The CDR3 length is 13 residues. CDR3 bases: TGTGCCAGCAGCTTAGCGCGGGGCAGCGAGCAGTACTTC. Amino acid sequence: CASSLARGSEQYF.

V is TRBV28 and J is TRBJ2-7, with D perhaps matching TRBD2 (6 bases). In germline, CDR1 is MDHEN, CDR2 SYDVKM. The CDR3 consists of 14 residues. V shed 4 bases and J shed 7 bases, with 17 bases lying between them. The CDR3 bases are TGTGCCAGCAGTTCCGGGACTTTTCCCTCTGAGCAGTACTTC. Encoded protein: CASSSGTFPSEQYF.

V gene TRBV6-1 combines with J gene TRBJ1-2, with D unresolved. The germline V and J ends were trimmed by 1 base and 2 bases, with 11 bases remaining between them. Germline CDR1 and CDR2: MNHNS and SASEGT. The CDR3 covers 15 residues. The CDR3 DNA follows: TGTGCCAGCAGTGAAGGTCGACTCTCCAACTATGGCTACACCTTC. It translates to CASSEGRLSNYGYTF.

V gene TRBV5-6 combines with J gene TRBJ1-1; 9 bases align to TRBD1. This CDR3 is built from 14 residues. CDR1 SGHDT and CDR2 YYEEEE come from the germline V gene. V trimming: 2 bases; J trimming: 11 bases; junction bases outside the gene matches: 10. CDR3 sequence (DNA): TGTGCCAGCAGCTTTGGGACAGGGCCGATTAGGGCTTTCTTT. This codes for CASSFGTGPIRAFF.

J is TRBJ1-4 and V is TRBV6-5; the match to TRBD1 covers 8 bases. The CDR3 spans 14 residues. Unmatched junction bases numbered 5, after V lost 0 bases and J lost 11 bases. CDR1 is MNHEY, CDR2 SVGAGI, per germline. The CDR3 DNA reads TGTGCCAGCAGTTACTCGGGACAGGACAGTAAACTGTTTTTT. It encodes CASSYSGQDSKLFF.

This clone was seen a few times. The CDR3 bases are TGTGCCAGTAGTCGGGGGGACAGGGCTGGAAACACCATATATTTT. Protein: CASSRGDRAGNTIYF. The J gene is TRBJ1-3, the V gene TRBV19; 9 positions agree with TRBD1. The V gene's germline CDR1 is LNHDA and CDR2 SQIVND (reference sequence). This CDR3 comprises 15 residues. V trimming: 5 bases; J trimming: 2 bases; junction bases outside the gene matches: 4.

The CDR3 here is CASSQSSGGSTDTQYF. For the CDR3, the DNA is TGTGCCAGCAGCCAATCTAGCGGGGGTTCGACAGATACGCAGTATTTT. The chain employs TRBV28 and TRBJ2-3, with 10 bases matching TRBD2. Unmatched junction bases numbered 9, after V lost 6 bases and J lost 3 bases. Germline CDR1 and CDR2: MDHEN and SYDVKM. The CDR3 has 16 residues.

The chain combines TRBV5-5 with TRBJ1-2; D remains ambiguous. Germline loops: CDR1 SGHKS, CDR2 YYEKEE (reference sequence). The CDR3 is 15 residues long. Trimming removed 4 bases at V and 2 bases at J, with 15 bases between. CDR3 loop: CASSPSGVGNYGYTF. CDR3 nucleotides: TGTGCCAGCAGCCCCTCCGGGGTAGGCAACTATGGCTACACCTTC.

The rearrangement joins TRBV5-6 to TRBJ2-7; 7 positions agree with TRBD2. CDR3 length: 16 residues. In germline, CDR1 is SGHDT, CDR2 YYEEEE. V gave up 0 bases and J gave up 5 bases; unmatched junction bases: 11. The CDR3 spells CASSLGGGLLGDEQYF. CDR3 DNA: TGTGCCAGCAGCTTGGGGGGGGGACTTCTGGGAGACGAGCAGTACTTC.

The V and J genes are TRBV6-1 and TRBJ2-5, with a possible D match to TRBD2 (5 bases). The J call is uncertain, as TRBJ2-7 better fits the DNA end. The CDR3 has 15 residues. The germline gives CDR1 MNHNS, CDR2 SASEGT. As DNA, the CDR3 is TGTGCCAGCAGTGAAGCACCCTCTCGAGGGTACGAGCAGTACTTC. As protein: CASSEAPSRGYEQYF.

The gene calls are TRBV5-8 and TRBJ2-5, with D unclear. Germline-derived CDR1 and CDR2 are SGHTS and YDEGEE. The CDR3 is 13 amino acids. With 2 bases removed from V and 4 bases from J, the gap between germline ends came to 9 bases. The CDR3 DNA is TGTGCCAGCAGCTTTTCCTATACAGAGACCCAGTACTTC. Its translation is CASSFSYTETQYF.

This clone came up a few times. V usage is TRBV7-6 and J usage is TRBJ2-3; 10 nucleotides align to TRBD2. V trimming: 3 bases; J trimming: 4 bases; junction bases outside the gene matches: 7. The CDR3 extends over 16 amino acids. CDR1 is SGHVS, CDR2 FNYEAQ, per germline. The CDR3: CASSFGLAGAADTQYF. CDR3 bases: TGTGCCAGCAGCTTCGGCCTAGCGGGGGCCGCAGATACGCAGTATTTT. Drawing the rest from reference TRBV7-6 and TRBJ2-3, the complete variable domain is GAGVSQSPRYKVTKRGQDVALRCDPISGHVSLYWYRQALGQGPEFLTYFNYEAQQDKSGLPNDRFSAERPEGSISTLTIQRTEQRDSAMYRCASSFGLAGAADTQYFGPGTRLTVL.